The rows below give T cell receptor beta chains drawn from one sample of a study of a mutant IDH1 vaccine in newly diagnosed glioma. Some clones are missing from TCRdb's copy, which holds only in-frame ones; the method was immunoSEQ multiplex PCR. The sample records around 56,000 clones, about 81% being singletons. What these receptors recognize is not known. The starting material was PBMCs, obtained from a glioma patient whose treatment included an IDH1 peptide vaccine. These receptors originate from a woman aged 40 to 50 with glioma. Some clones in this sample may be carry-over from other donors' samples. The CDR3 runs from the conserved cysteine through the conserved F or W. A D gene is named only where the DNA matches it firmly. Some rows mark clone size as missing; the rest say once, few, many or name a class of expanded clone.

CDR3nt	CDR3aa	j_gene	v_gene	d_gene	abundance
TGCGCCAGCAGCCAAGTGGACAGGGTGGGCTACGAGCAGTACTTC	CASSQVDRVGYEQYF	TRBJ2-7	TRBV4-1	TRBD1	-
TGTGCCAGCAGCCCGGGACGCCTGAGCACTGAAGCTTTCTTT	CASSPGRLSTEAFF	TRBJ1-1	TRBV7-8	-	-
TGCGCCAGCAGCTTGTCAGGACAGGGGAGGATGGGTGGCTACACCTTC	CASSLSGQGRMGGYTF	TRBJ1-2	TRBV5-1	TRBD1	few
TGTGCCAGCAGCTTCCTTCCCCCAACAGGGGGCCAAGAGACCCAGTACTTC	CASSFLPPTGGQETQYF	TRBJ2-5	TRBV7-6	TRBD1	-
TGTGCCAGCAGCTTAGAGCCGAACACTGAAGCTTTCTTT	CASSLEPNTEAFF	TRBJ1-1	TRBV7-9	-	-
TGTGCCAGCAGCTTAGAGTTAGCCATTGCAGATACGCAGTATTTT	CASSLELAIADTQYF	TRBJ2-3	TRBV7-9	-	-
TGTGCCAGCAGTCCCGGGCAGGGGGACGAGCAGTACTTC	CASSPGQGDEQYF	TRBJ2-7	TRBV25-1	TRBD1	-
TGTGCCATCAGGCCGGGACAGGGCACCGGGGAGCTGTTTTTT	CAIRPGQGTGELFF	TRBJ2-2	TRBV10-3	TRBD1	-
TGTGCCACCCTCGGGTATTCTTACGAGCAGTACTTC	CATLGYSYEQYF	TRBJ2-7	TRBV28	-	-
TGTGCCAGCAGCTTAGGACCTAGGAACACTGAAGCTTTCTTT	CASSLGPRNTEAFF	TRBJ1-1	TRBV7-2	-	once
TGTGCCAGCAGCTTTTCAGGGAGTACTGAAGCTTTCTTT	CASSFSGSTEAFF	TRBJ1-1	TRBV7-2	-	-
TGCGCCAGCAGCTTGGACGGCTCAGTCCCTCTACCTTTCTTT	CASSLDGSVPLPFF	TRBJ1-1	TRBV5-1	-	-
TGTGCCAGCAAAGTATGGGGACTAGACACCCCCCCCTACAATGAGCAGTTCTTC	CASKVWGLDTPPYNEQFF	TRBJ2-1	TRBV2	TRBD2	-
TGTGCCAGCAACCAAGGGAGGACAGGGGGCGCGAGGTTGGACACTGAAGCTTTCTTT	CASNQGRTGGARLDTEAFF	TRBJ1-1	TRBV28	TRBD1	once
TGTGCCAGCAGCCCCCTAGCAGGGGGGGATACGCAGTATTTT	CASSPLAGGDTQYF	TRBJ2-3	TRBV7-2	-	-
TGTGCCTGGAGTAGGGGACGTGCCCGCTCTGGGGCCAACGTCCTGACTTTC	CAWSRGRARSGANVLTF	TRBJ2-6	TRBV30	-	-
TGTGCCATCAGTAAGGGACTAGCGGGGGGCATGATCACCGGGGAGCTGTTTTTT	CAISKGLAGGMITGELFF	TRBJ2-2	TRBV10-3	TRBD2	-
TGTGCCAGCAGCTTAGGGACGACTGGAAACACCATATATTTT	CASSLGTTGNTIYF	TRBJ1-3	TRBV7-8	-	-
TGCGCCAGCACAGGTAGTATCTCTGGGGCCAACGTCCTGACTTTC	CASTGSISGANVLTF	TRBJ2-6	TRBV5-1	-	-
TGTGCCAGCAGCCCTGGGACAGGGCGGAATGAGCAGTTCTTC	CASSPGTGRNEQFF	TRBJ2-1	TRBV7-9	TRBD1	-
TGTGCCAGCAGCCCGGAGAGGGGTCAGCCCCAGCATTTT	CASSPERGQPQHF	TRBJ1-5	TRBV5-4	-	-
TGTGCCAGCAGTGAAGCGACAGGGAAAGAGACCCAGTACTTC	CASSEATGKETQYF	TRBJ2-5	TRBV2	TRBD1	-
TGTGCCAGCAGCGGATACAGGGGCCGTAATTCACCCCTCCACTTT	CASSGYRGRNSPLHF	TRBJ1-6	TRBV9	TRBD1	-
TGTGCCACCGAGCGGGGTAACACTGAAGCTTTCTTT	CATERGNTEAFF	TRBJ1-1	TRBV19	-	-
TGTGCCAGCAGCGCAAACAGGGATGGCTACACCTTC	CASSANRDGYTF	TRBJ1-2	TRBV13	-	-
TGCGCCAGCAGTGATAAAGGGGTAAACTATGGCTACACCTTC	CASSDKGVNYGYTF	TRBJ1-2	TRBV10-2	-	once
TGTGCCAGCAGTGATAGGCTGGGACAGGGGAGCACAGATACGCAGTATTTT	CASSDRLGQGSTDTQYF	TRBJ2-3	TRBV2	TRBD1	-
TGTGCCAGCAGTTTATCGAACGGGATGAACACTGAAGCTTTCTTT	CASSLSNGMNTEAFF	TRBJ1-1	TRBV27	-	few
TGTGCCAGCAGCTTGACGGTCGGAGCTGTAGAAGCTTTCTTT	CASSLTVGAVEAFF	TRBJ1-1	TRBV7-2	-	-
TGTGCCAGCCTACAAGATGGGACGGGTACTGAAGCTTTCTTT	CASLQDGTGTEAFF	TRBJ1-1	TRBV6-1	-	-
TGCAGCGTGGGGGGGGCAGGGGAGCCCTATGGCTACACCTTC	CSVGGAGEPYGYTF	TRBJ1-2	TRBV29-1	-	once
TGTGCCAGCAGCTTGGGAGGGGGCAATCAGCCCCAGCATTTT	CASSLGGGNQPQHF	TRBJ1-5	TRBV5-8	-	-
TGTGCCAGCAGCCGGACAGGGGAAACTGAAGCTTTCTTT	CASSRTGETEAFF	TRBJ1-1	TRBV7-9	TRBD1	-